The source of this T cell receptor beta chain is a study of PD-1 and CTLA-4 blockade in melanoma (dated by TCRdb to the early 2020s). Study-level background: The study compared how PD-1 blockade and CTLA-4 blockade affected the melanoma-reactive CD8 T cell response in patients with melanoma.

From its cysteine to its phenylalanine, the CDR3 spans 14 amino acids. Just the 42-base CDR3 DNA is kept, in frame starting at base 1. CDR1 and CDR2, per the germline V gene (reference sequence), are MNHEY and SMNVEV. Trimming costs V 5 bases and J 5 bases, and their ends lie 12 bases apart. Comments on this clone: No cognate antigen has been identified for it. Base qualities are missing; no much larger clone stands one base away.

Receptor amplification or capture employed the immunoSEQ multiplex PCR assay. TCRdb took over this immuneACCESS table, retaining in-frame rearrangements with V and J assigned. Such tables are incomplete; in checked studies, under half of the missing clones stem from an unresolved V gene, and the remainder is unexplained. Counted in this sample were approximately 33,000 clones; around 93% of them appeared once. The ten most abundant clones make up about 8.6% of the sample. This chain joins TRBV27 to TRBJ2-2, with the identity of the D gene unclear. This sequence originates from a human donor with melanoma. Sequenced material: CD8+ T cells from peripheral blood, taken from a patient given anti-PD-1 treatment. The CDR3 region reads CASSPGDGTGELFF. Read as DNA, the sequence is TGTGCCAGCAGTCCCGGAGACGGTACCGGGGAGCTGTTTTTT.